The rows below give T cell receptor beta chains drawn from one sample of a study of blood T cell repertoires in COVID-19. Data came from immunoSEQ multiplex PCR; TCRdb stores just in-frame clones and leaves some out. The repertoire holds approximately 90,000 clones, with around 80% as singletons. Sequencing was done on a sample of peripheral blood. The receptors were sampled from a human donor in a cohort sampled during active COVID-19. CDR3s include the opening cysteine and the closing phenylalanine or tryptophan. The D gene is left open where the match is weak. Expanded clones get a size class; other rows say once, few or many, or leave the size out.

clone_size	d_call	j_call	v_call	cdr3_aa	cdr3_nt
.	.	TRBJ2-1	TRBV14	CASSQGLARGYNEQFF	TGTGCCAGCAGCCAAGGGTTAGCGCGGGGCTACAATGAGCAGTTCTTC
.	.	TRBJ2-2	TRBV4-2	CASSNQGIGELFF	TGTGCCAGCAGCAATCAGGGGATCGGGGAGCTGTTTTTT
.	TRBD1	TRBJ2-7	TRBV25-1	CASSERTGGEQYF	TGTGCCAGCAGCGAAAGGACAGGGGGCGAGCAGTACTTC
.	TRBD2	TRBJ2-1	TRBV28	CASSALGLAGGPGRHGEQFF	TGTGCCAGCAGTGCCCTGGGACTAGCGGGAGGGCCGGGTCGACACGGTGAGCAGTTCTTC
.	.	TRBJ2-3	TRBV28	CATHRVGADTQYF	TGTGCCACCCATCGGGTCGGCGCAGATACGCAGTATTTT
.	TRBD2	TRBJ2-1	TRBV18	CASSPAGTSGRDEQFF	TGTGCCAGCTCACCGGCCGGGACTAGCGGGAGGGATGAGCAGTTCTTC
few	.	TRBJ2-1	TRBV7-3	CASSRTSDNEQFF	TGTGCCAGCAGCCGGACAAGCGACAATGAGCAGTTCTTC
.	TRBD1	TRBJ1-1	TRBV27	CASRLQGAWTEAFF	TGTGCCAGCAGGCTACAGGGGGCGTGGACTGAAGCTTTCTTT
.	TRBD2	TRBJ2-2	TRBV4-2	CASSQAAGAGTGELFF	TGTGCCAGCAGCCAAGCCGCGGGAGCGGGGACCGGGGAGCTGTTTTTT
.	.	TRBJ2-2	TRBV28	CASSHITRRTVNTGELFF	TGTGCCAGCAGCCACATCACCCGGAGGACAGTTAACACCGGGGAGCTGTTTTTT
.	.	TRBJ2-7	TRBV4-3	CASRPFLNTGLPYEQYF	TGCGCCAGCAGACCATTCCTAAATACAGGGCTTCCCTACGAGCAGTACTTC
.	.	TRBJ2-1	TRBV5-6	CASIETGNNEQFF	TGTGCCAGTATCGAAACAGGTAACAATGAGCAGTTCTTC
.	TRBD2	TRBJ2-7	TRBV6-5	CASTPGGLYEQYF	TGTGCCAGCACCCCGGGGGGGCTCTACGAGCAGTACTTC
.	TRBD1	TRBJ2-2	TRBV3-1/TRBV3-2	CASSQRTGTGTGELFF	TGTGCCAGCAGCCAAAGGACAGGGACTGGCACCGGGGAGCTGTTTTTT
.	.	TRBJ2-3	TRBV7-8	CASSHYSDTQYF	TGTGCCAGCAGCCACTACTCAGATACGCAGTATTTT
.	.	TRBJ2-1	TRBV9	CASSVAAGGGSYNEQFF	TGTGCCAGCAGCGTAGCGGCAGGGGGAGGCTCCTACAATGAGCAGTTCTTC
once	TRBD1	TRBJ2-7	TRBV5-4	CASSATGGREQYF	TGTGCCAGCAGCGCAACAGGGGGACGAGAGCAGTACTTC
few	.	TRBJ1-2	TRBV5-1	CASSGTRSNYGYTF	TGCGCCAGCAGCGGAACCAGGTCTAACTATGGCTACACCTTC
.	.	TRBJ2-7	TRBV7-9	CASSSYRYEQYF	TGTGCCAGCAGCTCATATCGGTACGAGCAGTACTTC
.	.	TRBJ2-3	TRBV28	CASSFSSGADTQYF	TGTGCCAGCAGTTTCTCCTCGGGAGCGGATACGCAGTATTTT
.	TRBD2	TRBJ2-3	TRBV28	CASSHHSFRLAETDTQYF	TGTGCCAGCAGCCATCATTCCTTTAGACTAGCGGAGACAGATACGCAGTATTTT
.	.	TRBJ2-7	TRBV9	CASSVEGVGEQYF	TGTGCCAGCAGCGTGGAGGGAGTGGGCGAGCAGTACTTC